The 10 T cell receptor beta chains reported below all come from one sample, sequenced in a study of Ad26.COV2.S vaccination and SARS-CoV-2 variants (dated by TCRdb to the early 2020s). Libraries were prepared through the immunoSEQ multiplex PCR assay. TCRdb retrieved this table from immuneACCESS and kept in-frame rearrangements only. Not all clones are present; in checked studies, unresolved V genes account for under half, and no reason is known for the remainder. Present in this sample are 400,000 to 450,000 clones, around 93% of which were seen just once. 1.5% to 2% of the sample is in the top ten clones. This specimen's treatment or condition label, interpreted: some 20 received Ad26.COV2.S at low or high dose, single or two shots; roughly five received placebo; per-sample allocation not given. For vaccine and placebo recipients, repertoires were sequenced using samples collected on day 63 after the first injection.

The sample consisted of peripheral blood, taken in a trial of Ad26.COV2.S vaccine versus placebo. Every receptor here comes from a person between 18 and 65 years old who received the Ad26.COV2.S COVID-19 vaccine or a placebo.

Details on this clone: This same CDR3 is encoded by further DNA sequences in the sample. V gene TRBV30 combines with J gene TRBJ2-7; no reliable D call. Germline V gene lookup returns CDR1 GTSNPN and CDR2 SVGIG (reference sequence). V lost 0 bases and J 6 bases, leaving 6 bases between the germline ends. The CDR3 totals 11 residues. The CDR3 bases are TGTGCCTGGAGTGTAGGTGGCGAGCAGTACTTC. Translated, it gives CAWSVGGEQYF.

The genes are TRBV10-3 and TRBJ1-6, with D unclear. Germline values: CDR1 ENHRY, CDR2 SYGVKD. V dropped 0 bases and J dropped 7 bases, with 13 bases sitting between them. CDR3 length: 16 residues. As DNA, the CDR3 is TGTGCCATCAGTGAGTCGGATTTGCGGAAGAATTCACCCCTCCACTTT. This codes for CAISESDLRKNSPLHF.

The table lists this clone with a few counts. Other DNA sequences in this specimen translate into the identical CDR3. The chain recombines TRBV7-9 with TRBJ1-1; TRBD1 aligns across 7 bases. V was pared by 5 bases and J by 0 bases, with 3 bases of the junction left unmatched. Germline CDR1 SEHNR, CDR2 FQNEAQ (reference sequence). The CDR3 length is 14 residues. The CDR3 is CASSLGTVNTEAFF. As DNA, the CDR3 is TGTGCCAGCAGCCTCGGGACAGTGAACACTGAAGCTTTCTTT.

The rearrangement joins TRBV3-1 (or the pseudogene TRBV3-2) to TRBJ1-1; 8 bases align to TRBD1. Germline V CDR1 and CDR2: LGHDT, YNNKEL (reference sequence). V lost 0 bases, J lost 10 bases, and 4 bases stayed unmatched. The CDR3 spans 13 residues. CDR3 sequence reads: CASSQEPTGGAFF. Written as DNA, the CDR3 is TGTGCCAGCAGCCAAGAACCCACAGGGGGAGCTTTCTTT.

The V call is TRBV5-1, the J call TRBJ2-3; D might be TRBD1 (6 bases). Germline V lookup: CDR1 SGHRS, CDR2 YFSETQ. V was shortened by 2 bases and J by 2 bases, with 9 bases between the two germline ends. This CDR3 contains 14 residues. This CDR3 is CASSFGQITDTQYF. DNA for the CDR3: TGCGCCAGCAGCTTTGGACAGATCACAGATACGCAGTATTTT. The entire variable domain, with the rest obtained from reference TRBV5-1 and TRBJ2-3, is as follows: KAGVTQTPRYLIKTRGQQVTLSCSPISGHRSVSWYQQTPGQGLQFLFEYFSETQRNKGNFPGRFSGRQFSNSRSEMNVSTLELGDSALYLCASSFGQITDTQYFGPGTRLTVL.

This rearrangement joins TRBV3-1 (or the pseudogene TRBV3-2) to TRBJ2-2, with a tentative D call TRBD2 (6 bases). The V gene's germline CDR1 is LGHDT and CDR2 YNNKEL (reference sequence). Between the trimmed V and J ends, which lost 4 bases and 2 bases, there was a span of 17 bases. CDR3 length equals 17 residues. The CDR3 reads CASSPGTPLRNTGELFF. CDR3 nucleotides: TGTGCCAGCAGCCCCGGGACTCCCCTAAGAAACACCGGGGAGCTGTTTTTT.

The chain joins TRBV9 to TRBJ2-7; a possible D gene is TRBD2 (6 bases). The CDR3 runs to 15 residues. V lost 4 bases and J 4 bases, leaving 18 bases between the germline ends. Per the germline V gene, CDR1 is SGDLS and CDR2 is YYNGEE. The CDR3 sequence is CASSPQRGYPYEQYF. As DNA, the CDR3 is TGTGCCAGCAGCCCCCAACGGGGGTACCCTTACGAGCAGTACTTC.

The rearrangement joins TRBV28 to TRBJ2-7; TRBD1 matches at 9 bases. This CDR3 comprises 14 residues. The germline gives CDR1 MDHEN, CDR2 SYDVKM. The junction had 7 bases not matched to a gene; V was cut back by 8 bases and J by 2 bases. This CDR3 reads CASLGTGWPYEQYF. CDR3 coding DNA: TGTGCCAGCCTCGGGACAGGGTGGCCCTACGAGCAGTACTTC.

The chain carries TRBV5-6 and TRBJ2-7; tentative D call: TRBD1 (6 bases). Germline CDR1 reads SGHDT; CDR2 reads YYEEEE. This CDR3 contains 16 residues. Trimming removed 4 bases from V and 3 bases from J, with 20 bases in between. CDR3 residues: CASSNLDRERIYEQYF. The CDR3, as DNA: TGTGCCAGCAGCAACCTGGACAGAGAGAGGATCTACGAGCAGTACTTC.

V gene TRBV6-5 combines with J gene TRBJ2-5, with 7 bases fitting TRBD1. The germline gives CDR1 MNHEY, CDR2 SVGAGI. This CDR3 is 15 amino acids long. V shed 4 bases and J 5 bases; nucleotides not matched to a gene: 10. CDR3 coding DNA: TGTGCCAGCAGTTTTCGACAGGGTTTAGTCGAGACCCAGTACTTC. It specifies CASSFRQGLVETQYF.